The clone carrying this TCR beta chain was counted between two and nine times. The V and J ends lost 7 bases and 0 bases respectively, with 13 bases between them. This CDR3 contains 15 residues. CDR1 is MNHEY and CDR2 is SMNVEV in the germline V gene (reference sequence). This specimen belongs to a study of patients and donors after allogeneic stem cell transplantation. TCRdb redid the calling of the RT-PCR reads with MiXCR, one entry per CDR3 protein. The sample records some 960,000 distinct CDR3 sequences, more than 15% being singletons. This receptor was taken from a human donor who was either an allogeneic HSCT recipient or a stem cell or donor lymphocyte infusion donor (not recorded which). It is not recorded whose cells these are; they may come from a transplant donor. The chain couples TRBV27 to TRBJ2-4; D may be TRBD2 (5 bases). Sequencing input: blood, either unsorted or a sorted T cell fraction (not recorded which). For the CDR3, the DNA is TGTGCCAGCAAACGGGATTTTGTAGCCAAAAACATTCAGTACTTC. This encodes CASKRDFVAKNIQYF.